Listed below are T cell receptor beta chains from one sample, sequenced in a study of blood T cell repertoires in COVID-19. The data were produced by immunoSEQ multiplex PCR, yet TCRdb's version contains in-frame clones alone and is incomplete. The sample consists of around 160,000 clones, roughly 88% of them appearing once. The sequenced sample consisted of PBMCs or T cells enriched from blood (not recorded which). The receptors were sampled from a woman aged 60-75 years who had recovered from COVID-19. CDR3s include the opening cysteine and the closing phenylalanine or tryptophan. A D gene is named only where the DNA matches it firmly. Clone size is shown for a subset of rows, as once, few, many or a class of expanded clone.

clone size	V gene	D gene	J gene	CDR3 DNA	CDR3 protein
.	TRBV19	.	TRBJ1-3	TGTGCCAGCGCTACCGGGAGGGCCCTCTCTGGAAACACCATATATTTT	CASATGRALSGNTIYF
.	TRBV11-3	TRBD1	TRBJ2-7	TGTGCCAGCAGCTTGCAGGGACAGCGCTACGAGCAGTACTTC	CASSLQGQRYEQYF
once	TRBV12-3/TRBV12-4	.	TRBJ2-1	TGTGCCAGCAGCAGGAGGGCCCTCAATGAGCAGTTCTTC	CASSRRALNEQFF
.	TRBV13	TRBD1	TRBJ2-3	TGTGCCAGCAGCCCGCCGGGACAGACATTCAGTACGCAGTATTTT	CASSPPGQTFSTQYF
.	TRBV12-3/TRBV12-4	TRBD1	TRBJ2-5	TGTGCCAGCAGCAAACAGGGGGGAGAGACCCAGTACTTC	CASSKQGGETQYF
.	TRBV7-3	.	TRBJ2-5	TGTGCCAGCAGCTTAAACGGGAAGGTGAAGGAGACCCAGTACTTC	CASSLNGKVKETQYF
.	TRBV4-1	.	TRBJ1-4	TGCGCCAGCAGGACGGGGTTTGGGACTAATGAAAAACTGTTTTTT	CASRTGFGTNEKLFF
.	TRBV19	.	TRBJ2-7	TGTGCCAGTAGCCGGGTAGCGGATTCCTACGAGCAGTACTTC	CASSRVADSYEQYF
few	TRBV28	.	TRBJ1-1	TGTGCCAGCAGTCGGGGGGGGCTCCGGGTCTTT	CASSRGGLRVF
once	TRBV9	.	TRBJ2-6	TGTGCCAGCAGCGTTAGTCTGGGCTCAGGGGCCAACGTCCTGACTTTC	CASSVSLGSGANVLTF
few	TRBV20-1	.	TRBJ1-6	TGCAGTGCGAAGGACAGTCCCTCCCTCCACTTT	CSAKDSPSLHF
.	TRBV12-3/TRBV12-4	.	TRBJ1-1	TGTGCCAGCGCGTACTCGGACACCCTGCGGGCTTTCTTT	CASAYSDTLRAFF
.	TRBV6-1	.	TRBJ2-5	TGTGCCAGCAGTGACCTGACTCTCCAAGAGACCCAGTACTTC	CASSDLTLQETQYF
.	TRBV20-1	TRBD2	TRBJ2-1	TGCAGTGCTAGTAAAGGACTAGCTGAGAATGAGCAGTTCTTC	CSASKGLAENEQFF
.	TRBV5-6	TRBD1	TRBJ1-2	TGTGCCAGCAGCGAAGCCGGGACAGGGGGCGCCGTATCTGGCTACACCTTC	CASSEAGTGGAVSGYTF
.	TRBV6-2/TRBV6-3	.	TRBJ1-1	TGTGCCAGCAGTTACTCGTGGCAGGGGAACACTGAAGCTTTCTTT	CASSYSWQGNTEAFF
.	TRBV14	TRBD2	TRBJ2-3	TGTGCCAGCAGCCTTGGGGAGGGGCCCCACACAGATACGCAGTATTTT	CASSLGEGPHTDTQYF
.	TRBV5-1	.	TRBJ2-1	TGCGCCAGCAGCTTTTACATCGACAATGAGCAGTTCTTC	CASSFYIDNEQFF
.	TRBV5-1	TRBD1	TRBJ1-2	TGCGCCAGCAGCTTGCCAAGCACAGGGGCGAGCTACACCTTC	CASSLPSTGASYTF
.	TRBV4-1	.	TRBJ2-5	TGCGCCAGCAGCCAGACAACGATACAGGGTAGAGAGACCCAGTACTTC	CASSQTTIQGRETQYF
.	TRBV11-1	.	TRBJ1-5	TGTGCCAGCAGCTTTAGGACATCAAATAGCAATCAGCCCCAGCATTTT	CASSFRTSNSNQPQHF
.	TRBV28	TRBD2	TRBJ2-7	TGTGCCAGCAGTTCAGCGGCTAGCGGGAGCAGCGAGCAGTACTTC	CASSSAASGSSEQYF
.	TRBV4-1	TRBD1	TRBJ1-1	TGCGCCAGCAGCCGATCGGGACAGGGGGTCACTGAAGCTTTCTTT	CASSRSGQGVTEAFF
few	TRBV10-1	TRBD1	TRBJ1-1	TGCGCCAGCAGTGAGTTGGGACAGTTGAACACTGAAGCTTTCTTT	CASSELGQLNTEAFF
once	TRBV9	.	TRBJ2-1	TGTGCCAGCAGCGTAGTCGGGGGAATCTACAATGAGCAGTTCTTC	CASSVVGGIYNEQFF
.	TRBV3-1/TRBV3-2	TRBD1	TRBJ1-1	TGTGCCAGCAGCCAGGCTAAATCAGGGGGCACTGAAGCTTTCTTT	CASSQAKSGGTEAFF
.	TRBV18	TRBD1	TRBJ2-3	TGTGCCAGCTCACCATCAGGGGGCTGGACAGATACGCAGTATTTT	CASSPSGGWTDTQYF
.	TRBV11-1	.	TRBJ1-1	TGTGCCAGCAGCTTTGTACAGAACACTGAAGCTTTCTTT	CASSFVQNTEAFF
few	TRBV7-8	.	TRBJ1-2	TGTGCCAGCAGCCTACCAGGGATTCTTGGCTACACCTTC	CASSLPGILGYTF
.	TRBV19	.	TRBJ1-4	TGTGCCAGTAGTATTGCGGGGGTCGCTAATGAAAAACTGTTTTTT	CASSIAGVANEKLFF
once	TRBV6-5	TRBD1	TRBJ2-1	TGTGCCAGCAGTCCGGGACAGGGTCCCTACAATGAGCAGTTCTTC	CASSPGQGPYNEQFF
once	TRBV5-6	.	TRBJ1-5	TGTGCCAGCAGCTTGGGTGGCAGCATCGGGCAGCCCCAGCATTTT	CASSLGGSIGQPQHF
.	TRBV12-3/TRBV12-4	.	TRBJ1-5	TGTGCCAGCAGTTTGAGTCTCGTTCAGCCCCAGCATTTT	CASSLSLVQPQHF
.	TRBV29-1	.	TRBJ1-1	TGCAGCGGGGGAGGACTTATGAACACTGAAGCTTTCTTT	CSGGGLMNTEAFF
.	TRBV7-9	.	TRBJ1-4	TGTGCCAGCAGCTTCTCCCTAACTAATGAAAAACTGTTTTTT	CASSFSLTNEKLFF
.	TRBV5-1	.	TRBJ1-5	TGCGCCAGCAGCTTGAGCGGGTCTCAACCCCAGCATTTT	CASSLSGSQPQHF
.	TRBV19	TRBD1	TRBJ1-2	TGTGCCAGTAGTATATCCCTTACAGGGGGCTATGGCTACACCTTC	CASSISLTGGYGYTF
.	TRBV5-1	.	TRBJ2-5	TGCGCCAGCAGCTTAGGGGTGGGGGAGACCCAGTACTTC	CASSLGVGETQYF
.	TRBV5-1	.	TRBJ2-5	TGCGCCAGCAACTTTGGAGGTTACCAAGAGACCCAGTACTTC	CASNFGGYQETQYF
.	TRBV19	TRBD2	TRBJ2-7	TGTGCCAGTAGTATATCCCTAGCGGGACGCCACTCCTACGAGCAGTACTTC	CASSISLAGRHSYEQYF
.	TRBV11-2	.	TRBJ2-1	TGTGCCAGCAGCCCCCCCTCCTCTCCCCAGTTCTTC	CASSPPSSPQFF
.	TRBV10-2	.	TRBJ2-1	TGCGCCGTACGAAGCGAAAGCTCCTACAATGAGCAGTTCTTC	CAVRSESSYNEQFF
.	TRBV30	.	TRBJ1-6	TGTGCCTGGAACCGACAGGCGGAATCACCCCTCCACTTT	CAWNRQAESPLHF
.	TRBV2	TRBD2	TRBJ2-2	TGTGCCATCGGGACTAGAAGTACCGGGGAGCTGTTTTTT	CAIGTRSTGELFF
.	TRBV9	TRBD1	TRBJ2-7	TGTGCCAGCAGCGTAGGGCAGGGGGCGTCCGAGCAGTACTTC	CASSVGQGASEQYF
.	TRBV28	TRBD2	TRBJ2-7	TGTGCCAGCACCCCAACGCTTGTACTAGCGGGCCCACTTTTTGGCTACGAGCAGTACTTC	CASTPTLVLAGPLFGYEQYF
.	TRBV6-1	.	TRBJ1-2	TGTGCCAGCAGTGAAGTCTTGGGCTTAACTAACTATGGCTACACCTTC	CASSEVLGLTNYGYTF
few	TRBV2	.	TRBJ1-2	TGTGCCACTCGCGGGGAGACGGCTAACTATGGCTACACCTTC	CATRGETANYGYTF
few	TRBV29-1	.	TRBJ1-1	TGCAGCGTTGGGGGCCGGGGGGCAGGTTCCAACACTGAAGCTTTCTTT	CSVGGRGAGSNTEAFF
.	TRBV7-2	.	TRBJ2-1	TGTGCCAGCAGTAGTGCGGCAAGCTCCTACAATGAGCAGTTCTTC	CASSSAASSYNEQFF
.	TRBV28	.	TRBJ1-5	TGTGCCAGCTCCGTGGCAGGGGCTTTTAATCAGCCCCAGCATTTT	CASSVAGAFNQPQHF
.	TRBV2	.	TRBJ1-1	TGTGCCAGCAGCGCATCCGGGGTCTCGAACACTGAAGCTTTCTTT	CASSASGVSNTEAFF
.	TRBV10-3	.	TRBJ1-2	TGTGCCATCAGTGAGTCGCCTTCCGGGGTCACCTATGGCTACACCTTC	CAISESPSGVTYGYTF
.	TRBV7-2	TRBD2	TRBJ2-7	TGTGCCAGCAGCTTCAGCGGGGGGGCCTACGAGCAGTACTTC	CASSFSGGAYEQYF
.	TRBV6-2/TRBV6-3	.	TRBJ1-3	TGTGCCAGCAGTGCAGGGTCGGGTGGAAACACCATATATTTT	CASSAGSGGNTIYF
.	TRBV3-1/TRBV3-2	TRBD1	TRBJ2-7	TGTGCCAGCGGCAACCAGGGGGTCGAGCAGTACTTC	CASGNQGVEQYF
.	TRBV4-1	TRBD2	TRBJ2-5	TGCGCCAGCAGCCAGACTTCTAGCGGGCCTCAAGAGACCCAGTACTTC	CASSQTSSGPQETQYF